This entry lists 21 T cell receptor beta chains sequenced from one sample in a study of OX40 agonist ivuxolimab in advanced cancers. Some clones are missing from TCRdb's copy, which holds only in-frame ones; the method was immunoSEQ multiplex PCR. Here the sample spans tens of thousands of clones, about nine tenths being singletons. The sample in question was CD4+ or CD8+ T cells sorted from blood, obtained in a trial of the OX40 agonist ivuxolimab. These receptors came from an adult with an advanced solid tumor such as melanoma, head and neck, liver or kidney cancer.

This clone was counted a few times. The chain carries TRBV6-4 and TRBJ1-5; no clear D gene. Trimming removed 3 bases from V and 9 bases from J, with 12 bases in between. Germline V gene data show CDR1 as MRHNA and CDR2 as SNTAGT. This CDR3 is 13 amino acids long. This CDR3 is CASSEDRWGPQHF. CDR3 in DNA: TGTGCCAGCAGTGAGGACCGCTGGGGGCCCCAGCATTTT.

The chain has TRBV11-2 and TRBJ2-1; 7 bases are a match to TRBD2. V shed 5 bases, J shed 3 bases, and the junction held 7 bases outside the gene matches. CDR3 length: 15 amino acids. Per the germline V gene, CDR1 is SGHAT and CDR2 is FQNNGV. This CDR3 is CASSRAGGGYNEQFF. DNA for the CDR3: TGTGCCAGCAGCAGGGCTGGCGGGGGCTACAATGAGCAGTTCTTC.

This chain connects TRBV2 to TRBJ2-2; D is uncertain. The CDR3 extends over 13 amino acids. Per the germline V gene, CDR1 is SNHLY and CDR2 is FYNNEI. V dropped 1 base and J dropped 1 base, with 1 base sitting between them. In nucleotides, the CDR3 is TGTGCCAGCAGTGAAGTGAACACCGGGGAGCTGTTTTTT. Translated: CASSEVNTGELFF.

This chain links TRBV29-1 with TRBJ1-1, with a possible D match to TRBD1 (6 bases). Germline loops: CDR1 SQVTM, CDR2 ANQGSEA. The ends were cut back, 3 bases at V and 8 bases at J, with 10 bases in the middle. This CDR3 has 11 amino acids. CDR3 sequence: CSVDRGREAFF. Here the CDR3 DNA reads TGCAGCGTTGACAGGGGAAGGGAAGCTTTCTTT.

V is TRBV30 and J is TRBJ1-2, with a weak D call TRBD1 (5 bases). V was shortened by 1 base and J by 4 bases, with 13 bases between the two germline ends. From germline, CDR1 is GTSNPN and CDR2 SVGIG (reference sequence). The CDR3 is 14 residues long. CDR3 in DNA: TGTGCCTGGAGTGGGGGAGTGGGGGGCTATGGCTACACCTTC. It translates to CAWSGGVGGYGYTF.

J is TRBJ2-7 and V is TRBV18; a weak D match, TRBD2 (6 bases). Germline CDR1 and CDR2: KGHSH and LQKENI. The CDR3 length is 14 residues. V was clipped by 2 bases and J by 2 bases, with 10 bases between them. CDR3 amino acids: CASSPGGGTYEQYF. CDR3 in DNA: TGTGCCAGCTCACCAGGCGGCGGGACCTACGAGCAGTACTTC.

V usage is TRBV7-9 and J usage is TRBJ2-1; D remains ambiguous. In germline, CDR1 is SEHNR, CDR2 FQNEAQ (reference sequence). V was clipped by 5 bases and J by 0 bases, with 14 bases between them. This CDR3 comprises 16 residues. CDR3 in DNA: TGTGCCAGCAGCCTCAAGGGCGGTAGCTCCTACAATGAGCAGTTCTTC. Residues: CASSLKGGSSYNEQFF.

The sample holds a few counts of this clone. The CDR3: CASSLFLRQGPEDTQYF. CDR3 bases: TGTGCCAGCAGCCTCTTCCTCCGACAGGGTCCCGAAGATACGCAGTATTTT. The chain links TRBV9 to TRBJ2-3, with 7 bases fitting TRBD1. Germline CDR1 reads SGDLS; CDR2 reads YYNGEE. V shed 4 bases and J 5 bases; nucleotides not matched to a gene: 16. The CDR3 has 17 residues.

This sequence joins TRBV6-1 and TRBJ2-2; D remains unclear. CDR3 length: 12 amino acids. Germline lookup yields CDR1 MNHNS and CDR2 SASEGT. The V end was cut by 5 bases, the J end by 6 bases, with 7 bases between. The CDR3 loop reads CASSRSAGELFF. The CDR3 nucleotides read TGTGCCAGCAGTCGTAGTGCCGGGGAGCTGTTTTTT.

The V gene is TRBV19, the J gene TRBJ1-2; no clear D. CDR1 and CDR2 (germline): LNHDA, SQIVND (reference sequence). The V and J ends lost 8 bases and 0 bases respectively, with 13 bases between them. The CDR3 has 14 residues. CDR3 nucleotide sequence: TGTGCCAGTTCTCCTTTTTCTGCTAACTATGGCTACACCTTC. This encodes CASSPFSANYGYTF.

The rearrangement joins TRBV30 to TRBJ1-6; the match to TRBD1 covers 7 bases. V shed 4 bases, J shed 9 bases, and the junction held 12 bases outside the gene matches. Germline assignment: CDR1 GTSNPN and CDR2 SVGIG (reference sequence). The CDR3 contains 15 residues. CDR3 nucleotides: TGTGCCTGGAATCGTCCACAGGGGATGATTTCACCCCTCCACTTT. Its translation is CAWNRPQGMISPLHF.

This chain uses TRBV18 with TRBJ2-6, with D uncertain. CDR3 length: 15 amino acids. Trimming took 3 bases from V and 0 from J, leaving 6 bases between them. The V gene's germline CDR1 is KGHSH and CDR2 LQKENI. The CDR3 DNA sequence: TGTGCCAGCTCACCCCCGAGCTCTGGGGCCAACGTCCTGACTTTC. It is translated as CASSPPSSGANVLTF.

There are a few counts of this clone. The gene calls are TRBV18 and TRBJ1-2; 9 bases fit TRBD1. The length of the CDR3 is 14 residues. CDR1 and CDR2 from the germline V gene are KGHSH and LQKENI. The ends lost 2 bases at V and 4 bases at J; junction bases unmatched: 2. CDR3 DNA sequence: TGTGCCAGCTCACCAACGGACAGGGGCTATGGCTACACCTTC. Translation gives CASSPTDRGYGYTF. Full variable domain (remainder filled in from reference TRBV18 and TRBJ1-2): NAGVMQNPRHLVRRRGQEARLRCSPMKGHSHVYWYRQLPEEGLKFMVYLQKENIIDESGMPKERFSAEFPKEGPSILRIQQVVRGDSAAYFCASSPTDRGYGYTFGSGTRLTVV.

The rearrangement joins TRBV5-1 to TRBJ2-3, with 9 bases that match TRBD1. The germline gives CDR1 SGHRS, CDR2 YFSETQ. CDR3 size: 16 residues. V was clipped by 3 bases and J by 0 bases; unmatched bases: 5. For the CDR3, the DNA is TGCGCCAGCAGCTCTGACAGGGGGGCTAGCACAGATACGCAGTATTTT. Translated: CASSSDRGASTDTQYF.

This sequence joins TRBV6-5 and TRBJ1-1; D is perhaps TRBD1 (6 bases). The ends were cut back, 6 bases at V and 1 base at J, with 12 bases in the middle. Germline loops: CDR1 MNHEY, CDR2 SVGAGI. The length of the CDR3 is 14 residues. DNA for the CDR3: TGTGCCAGCAGCTCGGGACATAGGAACACTGAAGCTTTCTTT. Translating gives CASSSGHRNTEAFF.

The chain has TRBV11-2 and TRBJ2-5; D unresolved. This CDR3 has 12 amino acids. V dropped 4 bases and J dropped 7 bases, with 10 bases sitting between them. Germline lookup yields CDR1 SGHAT and CDR2 FQNNGV. The CDR3 DNA reads as TGTGCCAGCAGCTCTCCCGTTGGGACCCAGTACTTC. It codes for CASSSPVGTQYF. Full variable domain (missing parts from reference TRBV11-2 and TRBJ2-5): EAGVAQSPRYKIIEKRQSVAFWCNPISGHATLYWYQQILGQGPKLLIQFQNNGVVDDSQLPKDRFSAERLKGVDSTLKIQPAKLEDSAVYLCASSSPVGTQYFGPGTRLLVL.

V usage is TRBV7-3 and J usage is TRBJ2-7; no clear D. The CDR3 has 13 residues. V shed 1 base and J shed 2 bases, with 6 bases lying between them. Germline V gene lookup returns CDR1 SGHTA and CDR2 FQGTGA. The CDR3 reads CASSLSPTYEQYF. CDR3 DNA: TGTGCCAGCAGCTTAAGTCCAACCTACGAGCAGTACTTC.

The chain joins TRBV2 to TRBJ2-1; D possibly corresponds to TRBD1 (5 bases). Trimming cost V 1 base and J 9 bases, with 13 bases left between them. Germline assignment: CDR1 SNHLY and CDR2 FYNNEI. This CDR3 region has 14 residues. Here the CDR3 reads CASSEVVSQGEQFF. CDR3 nucleotide sequence: TGTGCCAGCAGTGAAGTTGTCTCGCAGGGTGAGCAGTTCTTC.

DNA of the CDR3: TGCAGCTCTGCGCCCGGGGTAGCGGAGCAGTTCTTC. Protein product: CSSAPGVAEQFF. The rearrangement links TRBV29-1 to TRBJ2-1, with D possibly being TRBD2 (5 bases). Germline values: CDR1 SQVTM, CDR2 ANQGSEA. The V end was cut by 8 bases, the J end by 10 bases, with 18 bases between. The CDR3 sequence is 12 residues long.

CDR3 sequence reads: CASSPLQGSDEQFF. The CDR3 DNA reads TGTGCCAGCTCACCACTCCAGGGTTCGGATGAGCAGTTCTTC. V usage is TRBV18 and J usage is TRBJ2-1; D perhaps matches TRBD1 (5 bases). The CDR3 runs to 14 residues. Germline V gives CDR1 KGHSH, CDR2 LQKENI. The V gene lost 1 base and the J gene lost 8 bases, with 12 bases spanning the gap.

V is TRBV6-1 and J is TRBJ1-6; 8 bases map to TRBD1. V trimming: 4 bases; J trimming: 9 bases; junction bases outside the gene matches: 8. From germline, CDR1 is MNHNS and CDR2 SASEGT. CDR3 length equals 15 residues. The CDR3 reads CASSAGQAGISPLHF. CDR3 in DNA: TGTGCCAGCAGTGCGGGACAGGCGGGTATTTCACCCCTCCACTTT.